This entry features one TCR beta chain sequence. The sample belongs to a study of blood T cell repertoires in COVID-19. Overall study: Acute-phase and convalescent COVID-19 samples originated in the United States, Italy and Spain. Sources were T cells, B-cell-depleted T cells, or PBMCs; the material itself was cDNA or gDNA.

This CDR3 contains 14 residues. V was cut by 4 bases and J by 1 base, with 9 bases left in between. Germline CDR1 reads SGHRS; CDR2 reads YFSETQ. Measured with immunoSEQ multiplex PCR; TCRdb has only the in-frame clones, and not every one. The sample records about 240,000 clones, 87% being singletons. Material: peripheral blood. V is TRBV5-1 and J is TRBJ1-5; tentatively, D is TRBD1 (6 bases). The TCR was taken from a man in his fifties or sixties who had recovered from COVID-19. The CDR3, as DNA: TGCGCCAGCAGCGTGGGGGGCAGCAATCAGCCCCAGCATTTT. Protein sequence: CASSVGGSNQPQHF.